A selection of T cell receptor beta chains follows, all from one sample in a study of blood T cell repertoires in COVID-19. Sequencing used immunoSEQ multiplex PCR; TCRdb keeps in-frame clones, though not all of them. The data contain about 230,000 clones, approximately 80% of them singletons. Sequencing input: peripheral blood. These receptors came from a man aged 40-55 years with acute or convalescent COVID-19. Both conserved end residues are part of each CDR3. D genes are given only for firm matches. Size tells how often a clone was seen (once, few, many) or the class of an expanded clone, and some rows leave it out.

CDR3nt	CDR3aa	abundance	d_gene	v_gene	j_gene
TGTGCCAGCAGTCCGGGCCCTGGGACTCTAAACACCGGGGAGCTGTTTTTT	CASSPGPGTLNTGELFF	NA	NA	TRBV6-6	TRBJ2-2
TGTGCCAGCAGCGTCTCTAGCGGGACTCACTACAATGAGCAGTTCTTC	CASSVSSGTHYNEQFF	once	TRBD2	TRBV5-4	TRBJ2-1
TGCGCCAGCAGCTTGGCGAGACAGGGGGCAAGATCTTATGGCTACACCTTC	CASSLARQGARSYGYTF	many	TRBD1	TRBV5-1	TRBJ1-2
TGTGCCAGCAGTTTGTACAGGTCAGGGAAGCCCCAGCATTTT	CASSLYRSGKPQHF	NA	NA	TRBV27	TRBJ1-5
TGTGCCAGCAGCCCCAGGGGGCTGAGAAACACCATATATTTT	CASSPRGLRNTIYF	NA	TRBD1	TRBV3-1/TRBV3-2	TRBJ1-3
TGTGCCAGCAGCCCAATTGGGACAGGGGGTCTAGCAGGAAACACCATATATTTT	CASSPIGTGGLAGNTIYF	NA	TRBD1	TRBV9	TRBJ1-3
TGTGCCAGCAGTCCCCTGCGGACTCGTCTTAAAGGTTACACCTTC	CASSPLRTRLKGYTF	NA	NA	TRBV28	TRBJ1-2
TGTGCCAGCAGCTCAGGGTCGGACTATGGCTACACCTTC	CASSSGSDYGYTF	NA	NA	TRBV5-4	TRBJ1-2
TGTGCCAGCAGCTCCTCCAGGGGGGACATTCGAAACACTGAAGCTTTCTTT	CASSSSRGDIRNTEAFF	NA	TRBD1	TRBV7-9	TRBJ1-1
TGTGCCAGCAGTGGCGGGAGCTCCTACAATGAGCAGTTCTTC	CASSGGSSYNEQFF	once	TRBD2	TRBV6-4	TRBJ2-1
TGTGCCACCAGCAGAGATGAGTTATATGGCTACACCTTC	CATSRDELYGYTF	NA	NA	TRBV15	TRBJ1-2
TGTGCCTGGAGTCCCTTTGAGGGTGAGCAGTTCTTC	CAWSPFEGEQFF	NA	NA	TRBV30	TRBJ2-1
TGTGCCAGCAGTCTCTCTACCCCCTCTGGAAACACCATATATTTT	CASSLSTPSGNTIYF	NA	NA	TRBV6-5	TRBJ1-3
TGTGCCAGTCGGACAGACCTCAATCAGCCCCAGCATTTT	CASRTDLNQPQHF	NA	NA	TRBV6-5	TRBJ1-5
TGTGCCAGCTCACCTAGACAGCCCACTGAAGCTTTCTTT	CASSPRQPTEAFF	NA	NA	TRBV18	TRBJ1-1
TGTGCCAGCAGCTTCCAGGGGGGAACCTACGAGCAGTACTTC	CASSFQGGTYEQYF	NA	NA	TRBV6-2/TRBV6-3	TRBJ2-7
TGTGCCAGCAGTGAGCCTTCGAGCGGGTCCCCCGGGGAGCTGTTTTTT	CASSEPSSGSPGELFF	few	NA	TRBV2	TRBJ2-2
TGTGCCACCAGTGATTCACAGGGGGCTGGGAATGAGCAGTTCTTC	CATSDSQGAGNEQFF	NA	TRBD1	TRBV24-1	TRBJ2-1
TGTGCCAGCACCTTACAGGGGCCCGTCGCCACTGAAGCTTTCTTT	CASTLQGPVATEAFF	NA	TRBD1	TRBV6-5	TRBJ1-1
TGTGCCAGCAGTTCTGATAGGACTAGACCAGATACGCAGTATTTT	CASSSDRTRPDTQYF	NA	TRBD2	TRBV6-5	TRBJ2-3
TGTGCCAGCGGGGCCTCCTATAATTCACCCCTCCACTTT	CASGASYNSPLHF	NA	NA	TRBV12-3/TRBV12-4	TRBJ1-6
TGTGCCAGCAGCAAAGGACAGGTCAACACTGAAGCTTTCTTT	CASSKGQVNTEAFF	once	TRBD1	TRBV7-9	TRBJ1-1
TGCGCCAGCAGCTTATCCGCCGGGACACGCACTGAAGCTTTCTTT	CASSLSAGTRTEAFF	NA	NA	TRBV5-1	TRBJ1-1
TGTGCCAGCAGCCCTCTAGCGGGAGTAGCCTACAATGAGCAGTTCTTC	CASSPLAGVAYNEQFF	NA	TRBD2	TRBV14	TRBJ2-1
TGTGCCAGCAGCTTAGTGAGCTACGAGCAGTACTTC	CASSLVSYEQYF	NA	NA	TRBV7-9	TRBJ2-7
TGTGCCTGTCACCGAGAGAATTCACCCCTCCACTTT	CACHRENSPLHF	NA	NA	TRBV30	TRBJ1-6
TGTGCCAGCAGTGAGGGAACGGATACGCAGTATTTT	CASSEGTDTQYF	NA	NA	TRBV12-3/TRBV12-4	TRBJ2-3
TGCGCCAGCAGGGCTGCGCGGGGTCACTTCTTC	CASRAARGHFF	once	NA	TRBV10-1	TRBJ1-2
TGTGCCAGCAGCTTAAGCGGGAGCGACACCGGGGAGCTGTTTTTT	CASSLSGSDTGELFF	NA	TRBD2	TRBV7-3	TRBJ2-2
TGCAGCGTTGAAGTCGGACAGGGGAACTATGGCTACACCTTC	CSVEVGQGNYGYTF	once	TRBD1	TRBV29-1	TRBJ1-2
TGCGCCAGCAGCCCGTCCTCCTACAATGAGCAGTTCTTC	CASSPSSYNEQFF	NA	NA	TRBV5-1	TRBJ2-1
TGTGCCAGTAGTCCTCTGGGGGGGTTCCAGCCCCAGCATTTT	CASSPLGGFQPQHF	NA	NA	TRBV19	TRBJ1-5
TGTGCCAGCAGCAAGGACAGGGAGTATGGCTACACCTTC	CASSKDREYGYTF	NA	TRBD1	TRBV5-6	TRBJ1-2
TGTGCCAGCAGCTTTTGGGCCTCCCGTTCACCCCTCCACTTT	CASSFWASRSPLHF	NA	NA	TRBV5-8	TRBJ1-6